The 21 T cell receptor beta chains reported below all come from one sample, sequenced in a study of OX40 agonist ivuxolimab in advanced cancers. Sequencing was performed with immunoSEQ multiplex PCR; in TCRdb, only in-frame clones are kept and a portion is missing. This sample yields 12,000 or so clones, of which roughly 81% are seen a single time; 11% to 15% belongs to the top ten. This specimen consisted of CD4+ or CD8+ T cells sorted from blood, obtained in a trial of the OX40 agonist ivuxolimab. Receptors originate from an adult with an advanced solid tumor such as melanoma, head and neck, liver or kidney cancer.

This chain uses TRBV4-2 with TRBJ2-7; 9 bases are shared with TRBD2. V trimming: 0 bases; J trimming: 6 bases; junction bases outside the gene matches: 15. This CDR3 has 18 residues. Germline V gene sequence: CDR1 LGHNA, CDR2 YNFKEQ. The CDR3 DNA is TGTGCCAGCAGCCAAGATCCAGTAGCGGGAGATCCAACAGGCGAGCAGTACTTC. It translates to CASSQDPVAGDPTGEQYF.

V usage is TRBV28 and J usage is TRBJ2-6; D is perhaps TRBD1 or TRBD2 (5 bases each). V lost 3 bases and J lost 4, with 13 bases in between. The CDR3 is 16 amino acids. The germline gives CDR1 MDHEN, CDR2 SYDVKM. CDR3 residues: CASSFGATSGANVLTF. The CDR3 nucleotides are TGTGCCAGCAGTTTCGGGGCAACCTCCGGGGCCAACGTCCTGACTTTC.

The chain employs TRBV27 and TRBJ2-5, with TRBD2 identical over 13 bases. The junction had 2 bases not matched to a gene; V was cut back by 5 bases and J by 2 bases. This CDR3 has 15 amino acids. Per the germline V gene, CDR1 is MNHEY and CDR2 is SMNVEV (reference sequence). CDR3 nucleotides: TGTGCCAGCAGTCCGACTAGCGGGAGGCAAGAGACCCAGTACTTC. Protein: CASSPTSGRQETQYF.

The chain joins TRBV6-1 to TRBJ2-1; D possibly uses TRBD1 or TRBD2 (5 bases each). Germline lookup yields CDR1 MNHNS and CDR2 SASEGT. Trimming pared 3 bases from V and 7 bases from J, leaving 16 bases between. CDR3 length equals 15 residues. DNA of the CDR3: TGTGCCAGCAGTGAGCCGGGACGGCGTACTAATGAGCAGTTCTTC. Translation gives CASSEPGRRTNEQFF.

The V and J genes are TRBV7-9 and TRBJ2-1; a possible D gene is TRBD2 (5 bases). The germline gives CDR1 SEHNR, CDR2 FQNEAQ (reference sequence). The V gene lost 4 bases and the J gene lost 7 bases, with 8 bases spanning the gap. The CDR3 consists of 12 residues. The CDR3 reads CASSSPGNEQFF. As DNA, the CDR3 is TGTGCCAGCAGCTCACCGGGGAATGAGCAGTTCTTC.

This sequence joins TRBV13 and TRBJ2-3; D perhaps matches TRBD1 (6 bases). This CDR3 is built from 14 residues. The V gene lost 6 bases and the J gene lost 1 base, with 11 bases spanning the gap. CDR1 and CDR2 (germline): PRHDT, FYEKMQ (reference sequence). The CDR3 DNA is TGTGCCAGCAGTTCCGACAGGCGCACAGATACGCAGTATTTT. This gives the protein CASSSDRRTDTQYF.

V and J are TRBV28 and TRBJ2-1; D is possibly TRBD2 (5 bases). This CDR3 region has 14 residues. The V end lost 5 bases, the J end lost 6 bases, and 14 bases lay between the germline ends. Germline loops: CDR1 MDHEN, CDR2 SYDVKM. DNA of the CDR3: TGTGCCAGCAGTCTAGCAGAAACCTTCAATGAGCAGTTCTTC. This sequence encodes CASSLAETFNEQFF.

The V gene is TRBV7-8, the J gene TRBJ2-7; TRBD1 matches at 9 bases. Germline trimming cut 4 bases from V and 4 bases from J; bases unmatched to any gene: 11. Germline assignment: CDR1 SGHVS and CDR2 FQNEAQ. This CDR3 spans 16 amino acids. The CDR3 reads CASSSPDRGDVYEQYF. CDR3 nucleotide sequence: TGTGCCAGCAGCTCGCCGGACAGGGGAGATGTATACGAGCAGTACTTC.

Only one count was recorded for this clone. The chain recombines TRBV28 with TRBJ2-7; 8 bases are shared with TRBD2. The ends lost 5 bases at V and 12 bases at J; junction bases unmatched: 9. The CDR3 covers 12 residues. CDR1 is MDHEN and CDR2 is SYDVKM in the germline V gene. This CDR3 is CASSRGLVYLYF. CDR3 nucleotides: TGTGCCAGCAGTCGGGGACTAGTTTATCTGTACTTC.

The chain uses TRBV9 and TRBJ2-7, with D hard to call. The ends were cut back, 4 bases at V and 1 base at J, with 6 bases in the middle. The V gene's germline CDR1 is SGDLS and CDR2 YYNGEE. The CDR3 consists of 12 residues. The chain's CDR3 is CASSPGSYEQYF. The CDR3 DNA reads TGTGCCAGCAGCCCCGGATCCTACGAGCAGTACTTC.

A word on this clone: Relative to the germline gene, one junction end is altered; a read error may explain this. The rearrangement joins TRBV27 to TRBJ2-7, with 9 positions matching TRBD2. The CDR3 consists of 15 residues. Looked up from germline, CDR1 is MNHEY and CDR2 is SMNVEV (reference sequence). This chain's CDR3 is CASSLSSGRYYEQCF. DNA for the CDR3: TGTGCCAGCAGTCTCTCGAGCGGGAGGTACTACGAGCAGTGCTTC.

This clone showed up just once. In DNA, the CDR3 is TGTGCCAGCTTCGGGACAGGTTACGAGCAGTACTTC. Residues: CASFGTGYEQYF. The chain links TRBV6-6 to TRBJ2-7, with 8 bases fitting TRBD1. J lost 4 bases, V lost 8 bases, and 4 bases had no gene match. Germline V gene data show CDR1 as MNHNY and CDR2 as SVGAGI (reference sequence). The CDR3 spans 12 residues.

The chain uses TRBV28 and TRBJ1-1; 8 nucleotides agree with TRBD1. Losses at the gene ends were 3 bases for V and 14 bases for J; bases not matched to a gene: 11. The CDR3 totals 13 residues. Germline assignment: CDR1 MDHEN and CDR2 SYDVKM. CDR3 DNA sequence: TGTGCCAGCAGTTTCCAACTGAGGACAGGGCCCTTCTTT. Encoded protein: CASSFQLRTGPFF.

This clone occurred a few times. The chain links TRBV4-2 to TRBJ1-2; D is undetermined. Trimming removed 0 bases at V and 6 bases at J, with 5 bases between. This CDR3 has 12 amino acids. Germline lookup yields CDR1 LGHNA and CDR2 YNFKEQ. For the CDR3, the DNA is TGTGCCAGCAGCCAAGAACGGGATGGCTACACCTTC. Encoded protein: CASSQERDGYTF.

This chain connects TRBV4-3 to TRBJ2-1; no clear D. In germline, CDR1 is LGHNA, CDR2 YSLEER. The CDR3 loop spans 14 amino acids. Trimming pared 1 base from V and 4 bases from J, leaving 8 bases between. CDR3 DNA sequence: TGCGCCAGCAGCCAAGGAGCGATTTACAATGAGCAGTTCTTC. It specifies CASSQGAIYNEQFF.

This sequence joins TRBV19 and TRBJ2-7; 10 bases fit TRBD1. Germline CDR1 is LNHDA and CDR2 is SQIVND (reference sequence). This CDR3 has 15 amino acids. The junction had 5 bases not matched to a gene; V was cut back by 5 bases and J by 1 base. This CDR3 is CASSSRDRGSYEQYF. CDR3 nucleotide sequence: TGTGCCAGTAGTTCCCGGGACAGGGGATCCTACGAGCAGTACTTC. The whole variable domain, remainder taken from reference TRBV19 and TRBJ2-7, is DGGITQSPKYLFRKEGQNVTLSCEQNLNHDAMYWYRQDPGQGLRLIYYSQIVNDFQKGDIAEGYSVSREKKESFPLTVTSAQKNPTAFYLCASSSRDRGSYEQYFGPGTRLTVT.

This sequence joins TRBV27 and TRBJ2-1; no firm D call. The V and J ends lost 0 bases and 4 bases respectively, with 7 bases between them. Germline V lookup: CDR1 MNHEY, CDR2 SMNVEV (reference sequence). The CDR3 extends over 14 amino acids. The CDR3 nucleotides read TGTGCCAGCAGTTTATCGGGTCTATACAATGAGCAGTTCTTC. Translation: CASSLSGLYNEQFF.

This chain connects TRBV9 to TRBJ2-3; D is undetermined. Per the germline V gene, CDR1 is SGDLS and CDR2 is YYNGEE. The CDR3 consists of 12 residues. The V end was cut by 0 bases, the J end by 6 bases, with 5 bases between. The CDR3 protein is CASSVVGDTQYF. DNA of the CDR3: TGTGCCAGCAGCGTAGTGGGGGATACGCAGTATTTT.

The gene calls are TRBV5-6 and TRBJ2-6; D gene ambiguous. The V gene lost 4 bases and the J gene lost 2 bases, with 7 bases spanning the gap. Germline lookup yields CDR1 SGHDT and CDR2 YYEEEE. This CDR3 spans 14 amino acids. As DNA, the CDR3 is TGTGCCAGCAGCGGTCGTCCTGGGGCCAACGTCCTGACTTTC. As protein: CASSGRPGANVLTF.

The chain joins TRBV5-6 to TRBJ2-1; 9 bases agree with TRBD2. V lost 3 bases and J lost 0; bases outside the gene matches: 4. This CDR3 is 16 amino acids long. Per germline, CDR1 SGHDT and CDR2 YYEEEE. The chain's CDR3 is CASSSSGMYSYNEQFF. The DNA for the CDR3 is TGTGCCAGCAGCTCTAGCGGGATGTACTCCTACAATGAGCAGTTCTTC.

This clone has only one observation. The chain recombines TRBV9 with TRBJ2-5; 14 bases agree with TRBD2. The germline V gene encodes CDR1 SGDLS and CDR2 YYNGEE. The CDR3 runs to 16 residues. The V and J ends lost 3 bases and 3 bases, in that order; junction bases with no gene match: 4. CDR3 residues: CASSGGLAGVEETQYF. The CDR3, as DNA: TGTGCCAGCAGCGGGGGACTAGCGGGAGTTGAAGAGACCCAGTACTTC.